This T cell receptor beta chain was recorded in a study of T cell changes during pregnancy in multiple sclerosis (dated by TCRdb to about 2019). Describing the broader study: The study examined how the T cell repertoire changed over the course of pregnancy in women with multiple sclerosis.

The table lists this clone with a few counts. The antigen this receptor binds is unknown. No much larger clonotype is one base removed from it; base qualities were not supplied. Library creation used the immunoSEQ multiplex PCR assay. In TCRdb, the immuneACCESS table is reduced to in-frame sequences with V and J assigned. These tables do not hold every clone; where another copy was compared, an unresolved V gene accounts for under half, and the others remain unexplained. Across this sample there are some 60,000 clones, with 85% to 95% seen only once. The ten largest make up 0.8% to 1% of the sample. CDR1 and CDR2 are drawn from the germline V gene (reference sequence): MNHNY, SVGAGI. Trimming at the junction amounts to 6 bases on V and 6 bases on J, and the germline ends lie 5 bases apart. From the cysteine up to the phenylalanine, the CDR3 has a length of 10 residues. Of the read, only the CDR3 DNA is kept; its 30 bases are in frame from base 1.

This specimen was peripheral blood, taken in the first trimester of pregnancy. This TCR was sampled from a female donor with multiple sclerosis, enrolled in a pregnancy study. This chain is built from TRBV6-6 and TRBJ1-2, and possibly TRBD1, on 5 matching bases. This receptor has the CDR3 CASSRDGYTF. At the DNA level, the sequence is TGTGCCAGCAGCAGGGATGGCTACACCTTC.